These 20 T cell receptor beta chains came from one sample sequenced in a study of T cells in Graves' hyperthyroidism and ophthalmopathy. There were TCR beta CDR3 regions amplified from RNA transcripts. HTBI primers were employed in a first-round RT-PCR of the TCR CDR3. TCRdb reprocessed the multiplex PCR reads via MiXCR and lists one record per CDR3 protein. Among 500,000 or so distinct CDR3 sequences listed, more than 15% were seen once. Sample: blood. The receptors stem from a woman younger than 30 with Graves' ophthalmopathy.

This clonotype has a count of ten or more. The chain links TRBV3-1 to TRBJ2-7; 7 positions agree with TRBD1. Germline V gene lookup returns CDR1 LGHDT and CDR2 YNNKEL (reference sequence). The length of the CDR3 is 12 residues. V shed 6 bases and J 4 bases; nucleotides not matched to a gene: 3. The CDR3 reads CASSKGAYEQYF. CDR3 DNA sequence: TGTGCCAGCAGTAAGGGGGCGTACGAGCAGTACTTC.

Of note for this clonotype: One base away lies a much larger clone, so this may be a sequencing read error. This chain joins TRBV28 and TRBJ2-7, with D possibly being TRBD2 (6 bases). The germline V gene encodes CDR1 MDHEN and CDR2 SYDVKM. The CDR3 length is 14 residues. V lost 5 bases and J 3 bases, leaving 14 bases between the germline ends. For the CDR3, the DNA is TGTGCCAGCAGTCTAGCGTGGGCGAACTACGAGCAGTACTTC. Translating gives CASSLAWANYEQYF. Together with reference TRBV28 and TRBJ2-7, the CDR3 gives the full variable domain: DVKVTQSSRYLVKRTGEKVFLECVQDMDHENMFWYRQDPGLGLRLIYFSYDVKMKEKGDIPEGYSVSREKKERFSLILESASTNQTSMYLCASSLAWANYEQYFGPGTRLTVT.

The gene calls are TRBV20-1 and TRBJ1-2; D is possibly TRBD1 (6 bases). With 0 bases removed from V and 2 bases from J, the gap between germline ends came to 10 bases. There are 14 residues in the CDR3. CDR1 is DFQATT, CDR2 SNEGSKA, per germline (reference sequence). DNA for the CDR3: TGCAGTGCTAGAGACCTTCAGGGGAACTATGGCTACACCTTC. Translated, it gives CSARDLQGNYGYTF.

A word on this clonotype: The conserved phenylalanine or tryptophan normally closing the CDR3 is absent here, so this likely arose from a read error. DNA of the CDR3: TGTGCCAGCAGTCGGGAGACATCTGGGGCCAACGTCCTGACTCTC. Protein sequence: CASSRETSGANVLTL. This chain links TRBV6-1 with TRBJ2-6; the D gene is possibly TRBD2 (6 bases). The germline V gene has CDR1 MNHNS and CDR2 SASEGT. Trimming took off 5 bases at V and 1 base at J, with 9 bases between the two ends. CDR3 size: 15 residues.

This clonotype was seen at least ten times. The chain recombines TRBV20-1 with TRBJ2-7, with 11 bases aligning to TRBD2. CDR1 and CDR2 from the germline V gene are DFQATT and SNEGSKA (reference sequence). The CDR3 runs 14 residues. V lost 7 bases to trimming and J lost 2 bases; unmatched junction nucleotides: 7. CDR3 sequence (DNA): TGCAGTGTACAGCTAGCGGGAGGTCCCTACGAGCAGTACTTC. Its translation: CSVQLAGGPYEQYF.

This clonotype turned up a few times. V is TRBV6-1 and J is TRBJ1-4; D is unresolved. Germline CDR1 reads MNHNS; CDR2 reads SASEGT. This CDR3 is built from 15 residues. V lost 6 bases to trimming and J lost 4 bases, with 15 bases between them. The CDR3 spells CASRTETAINEKLFF. The CDR3 nucleotides are TGTGCCAGCAGGACGGAGACGGCCATTAATGAAAAACTGTTTTTT.

This clonotype was seen at least ten times. This chain uses TRBV20-1 with TRBJ2-1; 7 positions match TRBD2. The V gene's germline CDR1 is DFQATT and CDR2 SNEGSKA (reference sequence). CDR3 length: 14 residues. Trimming took 0 bases from V and 9 from J; bases not matched to a gene: 8. The CDR3 is CSARDPKTSFEQFF. CDR3 nucleotides: TGCAGTGCTAGAGATCCCAAGACTAGCTTTGAGCAGTTCTTC.

The count of this clonotype is one. This may be a read error, as it is one base from a much larger clone. The CDR3 region has the DNA TGTGCCAGCAGTTACGACGGGAATCAGCCCCGGCATTTT. As protein: CASSYDGNQPRHF. This rearrangement joins TRBV6-5 to TRBJ1-5, with D unresolved. The CDR3 is 13 residues long. Germline values: CDR1 MNHEY, CDR2 SVGAGI.

This clonotype was found a few times. V usage is TRBV9 and J usage is TRBJ2-7; 10 bases line up with TRBD2. Germline CDR1 SGDLS, CDR2 YYNGEE. The CDR3 runs to 15 residues. Unmatched junction bases numbered 3, after V lost 0 bases and J lost 3 bases. The CDR3 here is CASSVGGTSDYEQYF. CDR3 coding DNA: TGTGCCAGCAGCGTAGGAGGGACTAGCGACTACGAGCAGTACTTC.

In its sample, this clonotype was seen many times. V and J are TRBV27 and TRBJ2-7; D is unresolved. Trimming removed 5 bases at V and 0 bases at J, with 14 bases between. CDR1 is MNHEY, CDR2 SMNVEV, per germline (reference sequence). This CDR3 region has 15 residues. CDR3 nucleotides: TGTGCCAGCAGTCACGTGCCGGTGCACTCCTACGAGCAGTACTTC. Its translation: CASSHVPVHSYEQYF.

This chain joins TRBV19 and TRBJ1-1; D perhaps matches TRBD1 (6 bases). Germline V gene sequence: CDR1 LNHDA, CDR2 SQIVND (reference sequence). The CDR3 is 15 residues long. V lost 10 bases and J lost 2, with 20 bases in between. CDR3 DNA sequence: TGTGCCATTAGGACCGGGACACTTACTAACACTGAAGCTTTCTTT. Translating gives CAIRTGTLTNTEAFF.

The chain joins TRBV20-1 to TRBJ1-3; D call uncertain. Germline V gives CDR1 DFQATT, CDR2 SNEGSKA (reference sequence). CDR3 length equals 14 residues. Trimming shortened V by 5 bases and J by 0 bases, and 11 bases separated the two germline ends. The CDR3 DNA follows: TGCAGTGCTGAGGACCCAAGCTCTGGAAACACCATATATTTT. Protein product: CSAEDPSSGNTIYF.

The V gene is TRBV4-3, the J gene TRBJ2-5, with D maybe TRBD2 (5 bases). The V and J ends lost 4 bases and 5 bases respectively, with 11 bases between them. The CDR3 sequence is 13 residues long. CDR1 LGHNA and CDR2 YSLEER come from the germline V gene. CDR3 nucleotides: TGCGCCAGCAGCCCTACTAGAGGGGAGACCCAGTACTTC. Protein: CASSPTRGETQYF.

The chain uses TRBV5-6 and TRBJ1-1; tentative D call: TRBD1 (5 bases). CDR1 is SGHDT and CDR2 is YYEEEE in the germline V gene. The CDR3 length is 15 residues. V lost 0 bases to trimming and J lost 4 bases, with 13 bases between them. The CDR3 region has the DNA TGTGCCAGCAGCTTGGCCGGTTCTAGGGGCACTGAAGCTTTCTTT. Amino acid sequence: CASSLAGSRGTEAFF.

This clonotype was counted a few times. V is TRBV28 and J is TRBJ2-2; 11 bases match TRBD2. Trimming cost V 4 bases and J 2 bases; bases outside gene matches: 6. Germline CDR1 MDHEN, CDR2 SYDVKM. This CDR3 is 17 amino acids long. CDR3: CASSSSGLAVNTGELFF. In DNA, the CDR3 is TGTGCCAGCAGTTCCTCGGGACTAGCGGTAAACACCGGGGAGCTGTTTTTT.

In this sample, this clonotype turned up many times. V usage is TRBV12-3 or TRBV12-4 and J usage is TRBJ1-2; 11 bases align to TRBD1. The CDR3 length is 15 residues. J gave up 5 bases and V 3 bases, and 5 bases lay outside the gene matches. This chain's CDR3 is CASSFRGTGGYGYTF. The CDR3 DNA reads as TGTGCCAGCAGTTTCCGTGGGACAGGGGGATATGGCTACACCTTC.

This rearrangement joins TRBV11-2 to TRBJ2-7; TRBD2 agrees at 7 bases. The CDR3 is 16 amino acids. Per germline, CDR1 SGHAT and CDR2 FQNNGV. The junction had 6 bases not matched to a gene; V was cut back by 0 bases and J by 1 base. The CDR3 nucleotides read TGTGCCAGCAGCTTAGAAAGGGACTATTTGTCCTACGAGCAGTACTTC. Its protein product is CASSLERDYLSYEQYF.

This clonotype came up many times. The rearrangement uses TRBV7-2 and TRBJ1-1; D remains ambiguous. The germline V gene encodes CDR1 SGHTA and CDR2 FQGNSA. The CDR3 loop spans 13 amino acids. Trimming took off 1 base at V and 8 bases at J, with 11 bases between the two ends. DNA for the CDR3: TGTGCCAGCAGCTTAGTAGGCTTGCCGGAAGCTTTCTTT. This gives the protein CASSLVGLPEAFF.

This clonotype was found a few times. The chain carries TRBV6-1 and TRBJ1-1; TRBD1 aligns across 7 bases. Germline V gene sequence: CDR1 MNHNS, CDR2 SASEGT. The CDR3 covers 14 residues. V dropped 6 bases and J dropped 0; count of bases not matched to a gene: 4. This CDR3 reads CASRGQFLNTEAFF. The CDR3 DNA reads TGTGCCAGCAGGGGACAGTTCCTGAACACTGAAGCTTTCTTT.

In this sample, this clonotype turned up a few times. This chain uses TRBV2 with TRBJ1-6, with 9 bases identical to TRBD1. This CDR3 spans 15 amino acids. V lost 3 bases to trimming and J lost 7 bases; unmatched junction nucleotides: 4. Looked up from germline, CDR1 is SNHLY and CDR2 is FYNNEI. This chain's CDR3 is CASSDSGTGNSPLHF. In DNA, the CDR3 is TGTGCCAGCAGTGACTCCGGGACAGGGAATTCACCCCTCCACTTT.